One and the same sample provided the 28 T cell receptor beta chains below, sequenced in a study of shared clonotypes between healthy human individuals. Only in-frame clones appear in the TCRdb table, and some are missing; sequencing was by immunoSEQ multiplex PCR. The data show over a million clones, 60% to 80% seen once. The specimen sequenced was memory CD4+ T cells sorted from blood. The sample's subset: CD45RA-negative fraction. Every receptor here comes from a young man in good health.

The chain employs TRBV6-5 and TRBJ1-2; a weak D match, TRBD1 (5 bases). The CDR3 extends over 14 amino acids. CDR1 and CDR2 from the germline V gene are MNHEY and SVGAGI. The V end was cut by 5 bases, the J end by 4 bases, with 14 bases between. The CDR3 bases are TGTGCCAGCAGTCGGATACAGGAAACCTATGGCTACACCTTC. Translating it yields CASSRIQETYGYTF.

The chain joins TRBV5-1 to TRBJ2-3, with a tentative D call TRBD1 (6 bases). The CDR3 spans 15 residues. The germline V gene encodes CDR1 SGHRS and CDR2 YFSETQ. V lost 1 base to trimming and J lost 1 base, with 10 bases between them. The CDR3 DNA is TGCGCCAGCAGCTTGAAGGACAGACGCACAGATACGCAGTATTTT. Translation gives CASSLKDRRTDTQYF.

This rearrangement joins TRBV27 to TRBJ1-6; D is possibly TRBD1 (5 bases). Trimming took off 6 bases at V and 2 bases at J, with 11 bases between the two ends. The CDR3 runs 15 residues. Germline CDR1 MNHEY, CDR2 SMNVEV (reference sequence). CDR3 DNA sequence: TGTGCCAGCAGCGGGGGAGCGGCCTATAATTCACCCCTCCACTTT. This translates into CASSGGAAYNSPLHF.

The chain has TRBV6-6 and TRBJ2-7; perhaps TRBD2 as D (6 bases). The CDR3 is 13 amino acids. The germline V gene encodes CDR1 MNHNY and CDR2 SVGAGI (reference sequence). The V end lost 2 bases, the J end lost 3 bases, and 8 bases lay between the germline ends. CDR3 in amino acids: CASSYEEGYEQYF. CDR3 bases: TGTGCCAGCAGTTACGAGGAGGGCTACGAGCAGTACTTC.

This clone has just one count. The rearrangement joins TRBV5-6 to TRBJ2-7; 7 bases fit TRBD2. J lost 3 bases, V lost 4 bases, and 7 bases had no gene match. Germline V gene lookup returns CDR1 SGHDT and CDR2 YYEEEE. The CDR3 runs 14 residues. This CDR3 reads CASSRLGEGYEQYF. As DNA, the CDR3 is TGTGCCAGCAGCCGTTTGGGGGAGGGCTACGAGCAGTACTTC.

The gene calls are TRBV19 and TRBJ2-5; TRBD2 matches 15 bases. The V gene end was trimmed by 5 bases and the J gene end by 5 bases; junction bases not matched to a gene: 12. There are 18 residues in the CDR3. Germline V CDR1 and CDR2: LNHDA, SQIVND (reference sequence). The CDR3 DNA is TGTGCCAGTAGTCGGTCGGGACTAGCGGGGGGAGGAGAGGAGACCCAGTACTTC. Residues: CASSRSGLAGGGEETQYF.

The CDR3 region has the DNA TGCGCCAGCAGCAAGGGACAGGGCGGTATTTCCTGGACCGGGGAGCTGTTTTTT. This sequence encodes CASSKGQGGISWTGELFF. V usage is TRBV5-1 and J usage is TRBJ2-2; TRBD1 agrees at 9 bases. Losses at the gene ends were 4 bases for V and 5 bases for J; bases not matched to a gene: 15. This CDR3 has 18 amino acids. The germline CDR1 and CDR2 sequences are SGHRS and YFSETQ.

This chain links TRBV4-1 with TRBJ2-5; 15 bases agree with TRBD2. The V segment lost 4 bases and the J segment 5 bases; nucleotides outside the gene matches: 8. The germline V gene encodes CDR1 MGHRA and CDR2 YSYEKL. The length of the CDR3 is 17 residues. The CDR3 region is CASSPGLAGGPRETQYF. The CDR3 nucleotides read TGCGCCAGCAGCCCAGGACTAGCGGGGGGGCCACGTGAGACCCAGTACTTC.

The rearrangement links TRBV30 to TRBJ2-1; D gene uncertain. CDR1 GTSNPN and CDR2 SVGIG come from the germline V gene (reference sequence). V was cut by 2 bases and J by 5 bases, with 7 bases left in between. This CDR3 spans 12 amino acids. CDR3 protein: CAWSPWDNEQFF. The CDR3 DNA reads as TGTGCCTGGAGTCCGTGGGACAATGAGCAGTTCTTC. Filled out from reference TRBV30 and TRBJ2-1, the complete variable domain reads SQTIHQWPATLVQPVGSPLSLECTVEGTSNPNLYWYRQAAGRGLQLLFYSVGIGQISSEVPQNLSASRPQDRQFILSSKKLLLSDSGFYLCAWSPWDNEQFFGPGTRLTVL.

The chain joins TRBV5-1 to TRBJ2-1; TRBD1 aligns across 8 bases. CDR3 size: 16 residues. Germline values: CDR1 SGHRS, CDR2 YFSETQ. V trimming: 1 base; J trimming: 7 bases; junction bases outside the gene matches: 10. CDR3 DNA sequence: TGCGCCAGCAGCTTGCGGTCGGGACAGGTGGTTAATGAGCAGTTCTTC. It is translated as CASSLRSGQVVNEQFF. The whole variable domain, remainder taken from reference TRBV5-1 and TRBJ2-1, is KAGVTQTPRYLIKTRGQQVTLSCSPISGHRSVSWYQQTPGQGLQFLFEYFSETQRNKGNFPGRFSGRQFSNSRSEMNVSTLELGDSALYLCASSLRSGQVVNEQFFGPGTRLTVL.

This clone was recorded a few times. This rearrangement joins TRBV10-3 to TRBJ2-2; 8 bases are shared with TRBD1. Germline V gene data show CDR1 as ENHRY and CDR2 as SYGVKD. This CDR3 region has 15 residues. Trimming at V came to 5 bases and at J to 4 bases, leaving 6 bases not matched to a gene. The CDR3: CAISWARGRTGELFF. CDR3 bases: TGTGCCATCAGTTGGGCCAGGGGGCGCACCGGGGAGCTGTTTTTT.

The V call is TRBV5-1, the J call TRBJ1-4; 11 bases are shared with TRBD1. The CDR3 consists of 16 residues. The germline V gene encodes CDR1 SGHRS and CDR2 YFSETQ. J lost 8 bases, V lost 4 bases, and 10 bases had no gene match. Here the CDR3 reads CASSQDRGPLREKLFF. The CDR3 region has the DNA TGCGCCAGCAGCCAGGACAGGGGGCCTCTTCGGGAAAAACTGTTTTTT. Together with reference TRBV5-1 and TRBJ1-4, the CDR3 gives the full variable domain: KAGVTQTPRYLIKTRGQQVTLSCSPISGHRSVSWYQQTPGQGLQFLFEYFSETQRNKGNFPGRFSGRQFSNSRSEMNVSTLELGDSALYLCASSQDRGPLREKLFFGSGTQLSVL.

DNA of the CDR3: TGTGCCAGCTCAGCTGACCGGGACAGCTACAATGAGCAGTTCTTC. Residues: CASSADRDSYNEQFF. The rearrangement links TRBV18 to TRBJ2-1; 7 bases align to TRBD1. J lost 3 bases, V lost 5 bases, and 7 bases had no gene match. The CDR3 is made up of 15 amino acids. The germline CDR1 and CDR2 sequences are KGHSH and LQKENI.

This chain joins TRBV27 and TRBJ2-7; TRBD2 agrees at 7 bases. CDR1 and CDR2 from the germline V gene are MNHEY and SMNVEV (reference sequence). V was clipped by 5 bases and J by 6 bases; unmatched bases: 13. This CDR3 is built from 15 residues. The chain's CDR3 is CASSLQTSATGEQYF. CDR3 DNA sequence: TGTGCCAGCAGTCTTCAAACTAGCGCGACCGGCGAGCAGTACTTC.

With regard to this clone: The same CDR3 also results from other DNA sequences found in this sample. This chain uses TRBV19 with TRBJ1-1; unclear D gene. V was clipped by 5 bases and J by 5 bases, with 12 bases between them. Germline V lookup: CDR1 LNHDA, CDR2 SQIVND (reference sequence). The CDR3 is 13 residues long. CDR3 region: CASSPRERTEAFF. In nucleotides, the CDR3 is TGTGCCAGTAGTCCCCGAGAGAGGACTGAAGCTTTCTTT.

This clone has more than one count but fewer than ten. V usage is TRBV28 and J usage is TRBJ2-5; 9 bases are a match to TRBD1. Germline V gives CDR1 MDHEN, CDR2 SYDVKM. The CDR3 has 12 amino acids. Unmatched junction bases numbered 9, after V lost 8 bases and J lost 11 bases. CDR3 bases: TGTGCCAGCGGACAGGGGATAGTGGAGCAGTACTTC. This encodes CASGQGIVEQYF.

This clone was seen more than once but under ten times. The rearrangement uses TRBV27 and TRBJ1-6; D gene uncertain. Trimming cost V 5 bases and J 6 bases, with 5 bases left between them. There are 12 residues in the CDR3. CDR1 and CDR2 from the germline V gene are MNHEY and SMNVEV (reference sequence). This CDR3 reads CASSRANSPLHF. The CDR3 DNA sequence: TGTGCCAGCAGTCGAGCTAATTCACCCCTCCACTTT.

The chain recombines TRBV10-1 with TRBJ2-1, with D perhaps matching TRBD2 (6 bases). CDR1 is WNHNN and CDR2 is SYGVQD in the germline V gene (reference sequence). V shed 0 bases and J shed 6 bases, with 12 bases lying between them. The CDR3 runs 15 residues. The CDR3 DNA reads TGCGCCAGCAGTGAGTCGATTAGGAGGGTCAATGAGCAGTTCTTC. This sequence encodes CASSESIRRVNEQFF.

This clone was counted a few times. The CDR3 region is CASSFLGGTEAFF. The CDR3 bases are TGTGCCAGCAGCTTTCTGGGGGGCACTGAAGCTTTCTTT. This rearrangement joins TRBV7-2 to TRBJ1-1; TRBD1 is a possible D gene (5 bases). V lost 3 bases and J 4 bases, leaving 9 bases between the germline ends. The CDR3 runs to 13 residues. Germline lookup yields CDR1 SGHTA and CDR2 FQGNSA.

This chain links TRBV5-1 with TRBJ2-3; D is undetermined. The CDR3 has 14 amino acids. With 2 bases removed from V and 1 base from J, the gap between germline ends came to 8 bases. From germline, CDR1 is SGHRS and CDR2 YFSETQ. The CDR3 reads CASSFNSGTDTQYF. The DNA of the CDR3 is TGCGCCAGCAGCTTTAACAGCGGCACAGATACGCAGTATTTT.

This sequence joins TRBV4-1 and TRBJ2-1; D not resolved. The CDR3 is 15 residues long. The V end was cut by 2 bases, the J end by 5 bases, with 13 bases between. Germline lookup yields CDR1 MGHRA and CDR2 YSYEKL. The CDR3, as DNA: TGCGCCAGCAGCCAAAGGTCGGTAGACGACAATGAGCAGTTCTTC. This codes for CASSQRSVDDNEQFF.

The J gene is TRBJ1-3, the V gene TRBV2, with TRBD1 as a possible D gene (5 bases). Trimming took off 5 bases at V and 4 bases at J, with 12 bases between the two ends. Germline V gene data show CDR1 as SNHLY and CDR2 as FYNNEI. The CDR3 loop spans 14 amino acids. CDR3 DNA sequence: TGTGCCAGCAGTCGCGACAGAGAAGGAAACACCATATATTTT. It specifies CASSRDREGNTIYF.

The J gene is TRBJ2-1, the V gene TRBV5-1, with TRBD2 identical over 9 bases. Per germline, CDR1 SGHRS and CDR2 YFSETQ. Trimming took 7 bases from V and 10 from J; bases not matched to a gene: 12. The length of the CDR3 is 14 residues. The CDR3 here is CASGTGLAGWEQFF. CDR3 sequence (DNA): TGCGCCAGCGGGACGGGACTAGCCGGGTGGGAGCAGTTCTTC.

V and J are TRBV7-9 and TRBJ1-1; TRBD1 matches at 7 bases. The length of the CDR3 is 13 residues. The V segment lost 5 bases and the J segment 13 bases; nucleotides outside the gene matches: 13. The germline gives CDR1 SEHNR, CDR2 FQNEAQ (reference sequence). This chain's CDR3 is CASSPGTEAKDFF. CDR3 in DNA: TGTGCCAGCAGCCCCGGGACAGAGGCCAAGGATTTCTTT.

A word on this clone: This specimen includes other DNA sequences encoding the same CDR3. J is TRBJ2-1 and V is TRBV19, with D possibly being TRBD1 or TRBD2 (5 bases each). CDR3 length equals 14 residues. V was clipped by 5 bases and J by 1 base, with 9 bases between them. CDR1 is LNHDA, CDR2 SQIVND, per germline (reference sequence). The CDR3 DNA follows: TGTGCCAGTAGTCGGGACCTGTCCTACAATGAGCAGTTCTTC. This gives the protein CASSRDLSYNEQFF.

V and J are TRBV7-9 and TRBJ2-7, with D uncertain. The germline V gene has CDR1 SEHNR and CDR2 FQNEAQ (reference sequence). Trimming pared 3 bases from V and 7 bases from J, leaving 10 bases between. CDR3 length: 12 residues. As DNA, the CDR3 is TGTGCCAGCAGCTTTAGTTCTCGGGAGCAGTACTTC. Its translation: CASSFSSREQYF.

This clone has only one observation. The rearrangement uses TRBV18 and TRBJ2-2, with 8 nucleotides matching TRBD2. Germline V gives CDR1 KGHSH, CDR2 LQKENI. V was clipped by 2 bases and J by 6 bases; unmatched bases: 8. The CDR3 extends over 16 amino acids. CDR3: CASSPRAGERSGELFF. The CDR3 DNA sequence: TGTGCCAGCTCACCAAGAGCGGGAGAAAGATCCGGGGAGCTGTTTTTT.

The J gene is TRBJ1-3, the V gene TRBV5-1; D possibly corresponds to TRBD1 (6 bases). The V end was cut by 0 bases, the J end by 3 bases, with 10 bases between. Germline V gives CDR1 SGHRS, CDR2 YFSETQ. The CDR3 extends over 15 amino acids. CDR3 sequence reads: CASSLAGDLGNTIYF. For the CDR3, the DNA is TGCGCCAGCAGCTTGGCAGGGGATCTTGGAAACACCATATATTTT. The entire variable domain, with the rest obtained from reference TRBV5-1 and TRBJ1-3, is as follows: KAGVTQTPRYLIKTRGQQVTLSCSPISGHRSVSWYQQTPGQGLQFLFEYFSETQRNKGNFPGRFSGRQFSNSRSEMNVSTLELGDSALYLCASSLAGDLGNTIYFGEGSWLTVV.